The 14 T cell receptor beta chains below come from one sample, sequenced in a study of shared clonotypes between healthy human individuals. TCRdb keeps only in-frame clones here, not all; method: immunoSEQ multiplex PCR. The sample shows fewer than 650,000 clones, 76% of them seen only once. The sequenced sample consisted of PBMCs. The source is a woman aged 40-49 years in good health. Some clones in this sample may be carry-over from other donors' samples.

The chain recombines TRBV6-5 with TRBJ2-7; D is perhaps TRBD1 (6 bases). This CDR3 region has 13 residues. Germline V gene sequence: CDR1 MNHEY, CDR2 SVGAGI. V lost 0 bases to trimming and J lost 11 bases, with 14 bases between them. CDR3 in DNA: TGTGCCAGCAGTTACTCAGGGGGTTTTCCGGAGTACTTC. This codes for CASSYSGGFPEYF.

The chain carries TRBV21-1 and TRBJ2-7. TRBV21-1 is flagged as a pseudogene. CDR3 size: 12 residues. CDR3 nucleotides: TGTGCTGTGCGGGACAATACCTACGAGCAGTACTTC. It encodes CAVRDNTYEQYF.

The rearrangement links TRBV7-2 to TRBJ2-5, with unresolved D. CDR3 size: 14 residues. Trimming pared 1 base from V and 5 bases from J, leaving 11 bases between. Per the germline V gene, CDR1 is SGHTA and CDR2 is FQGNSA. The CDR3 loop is CASSLEWQSETQYF. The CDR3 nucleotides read TGTGCCAGCAGCTTAGAGTGGCAGTCGGAGACCCAGTACTTC.

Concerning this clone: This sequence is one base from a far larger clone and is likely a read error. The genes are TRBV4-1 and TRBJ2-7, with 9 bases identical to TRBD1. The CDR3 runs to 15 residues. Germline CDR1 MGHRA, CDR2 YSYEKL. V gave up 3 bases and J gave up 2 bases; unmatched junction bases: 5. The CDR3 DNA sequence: TGCGCCAGCAGCCACCCCGGGACAGGGCCCTACGAGCAGTACTTC. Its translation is CASSHPGTGPYEQYF.

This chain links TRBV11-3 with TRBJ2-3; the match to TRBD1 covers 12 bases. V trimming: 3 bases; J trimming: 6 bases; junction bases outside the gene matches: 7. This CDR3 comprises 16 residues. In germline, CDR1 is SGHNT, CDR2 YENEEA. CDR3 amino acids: CASSFTGTGGEDTQYF. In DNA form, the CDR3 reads TGTGCCAGCAGCTTTACCGGGACAGGGGGCGAGGATACGCAGTATTTT.

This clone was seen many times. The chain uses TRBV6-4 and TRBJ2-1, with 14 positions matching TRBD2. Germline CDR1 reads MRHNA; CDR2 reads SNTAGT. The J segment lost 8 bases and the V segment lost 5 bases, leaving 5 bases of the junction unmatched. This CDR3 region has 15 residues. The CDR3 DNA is TGTGCCAGCAGTAATGGGACTAGCGGGAGTGATGAGCAGTTCTTC. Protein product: CASSNGTSGSDEQFF.

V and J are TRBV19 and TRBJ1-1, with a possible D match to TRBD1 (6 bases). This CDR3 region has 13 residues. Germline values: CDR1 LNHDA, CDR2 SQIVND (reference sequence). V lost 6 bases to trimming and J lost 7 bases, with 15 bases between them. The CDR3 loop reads CASRKQGQGEAFF. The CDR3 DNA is TGTGCCAGTAGAAAACAGGGCCAAGGTGAAGCTTTCTTT.

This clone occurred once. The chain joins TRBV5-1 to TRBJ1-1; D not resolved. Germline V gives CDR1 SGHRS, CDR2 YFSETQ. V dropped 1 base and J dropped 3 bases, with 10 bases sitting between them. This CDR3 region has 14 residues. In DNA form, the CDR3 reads TGCGCCAGCAGCTTGTATGGGAGCGACACTGAAGCTTTCTTT. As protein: CASSLYGSDTEAFF.

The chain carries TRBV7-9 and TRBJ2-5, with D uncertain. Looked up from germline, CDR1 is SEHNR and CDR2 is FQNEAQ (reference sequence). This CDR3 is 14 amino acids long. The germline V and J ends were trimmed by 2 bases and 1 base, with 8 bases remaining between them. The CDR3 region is CASSLPGSQETQYF. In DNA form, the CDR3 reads TGTGCCAGCAGCTTACCCGGGTCCCAAGAGACCCAGTACTTC.

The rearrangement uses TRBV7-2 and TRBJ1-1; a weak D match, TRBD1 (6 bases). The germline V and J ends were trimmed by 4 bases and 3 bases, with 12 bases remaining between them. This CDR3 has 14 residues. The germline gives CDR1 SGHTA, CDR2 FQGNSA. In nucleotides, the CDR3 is TGTGCCAGCAGCTCAATAACAGGGTACACTGAAGCTTTCTTT. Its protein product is CASSSITGYTEAFF. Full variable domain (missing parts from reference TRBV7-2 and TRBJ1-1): GAGVSQSPSNKVTEKGKDVELRCDPISGHTALYWYRQSLGQGLEFLIYFQGNSAPDKSGLPSDRFSAERTGGSVSTLTIQRTQQEDSAVYLCASSSITGYTEAFFGQGTRLTVV.

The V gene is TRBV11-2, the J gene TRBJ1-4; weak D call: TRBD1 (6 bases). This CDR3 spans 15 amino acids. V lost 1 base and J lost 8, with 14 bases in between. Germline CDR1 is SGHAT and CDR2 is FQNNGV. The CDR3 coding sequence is TGTGCCAGCAGCTTAGGAGGGGGTTTTTACGAAAAACTGTTTTTT. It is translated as CASSLGGGFYEKLFF.

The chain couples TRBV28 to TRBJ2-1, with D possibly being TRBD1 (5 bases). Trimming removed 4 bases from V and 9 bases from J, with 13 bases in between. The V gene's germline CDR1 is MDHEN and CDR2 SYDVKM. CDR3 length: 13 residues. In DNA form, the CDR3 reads TGTGCCAGCAGTTCCCCACCCCAGGGTGAGCAGTTCTTC. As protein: CASSSPPQGEQFF.

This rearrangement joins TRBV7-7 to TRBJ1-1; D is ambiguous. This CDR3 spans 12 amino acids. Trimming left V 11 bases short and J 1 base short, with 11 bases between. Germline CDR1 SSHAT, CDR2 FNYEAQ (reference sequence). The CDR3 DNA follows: TGTGCCGGAAACGAGCGGAACACTGAAGCTTTCTTT. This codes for CAGNERNTEAFF.

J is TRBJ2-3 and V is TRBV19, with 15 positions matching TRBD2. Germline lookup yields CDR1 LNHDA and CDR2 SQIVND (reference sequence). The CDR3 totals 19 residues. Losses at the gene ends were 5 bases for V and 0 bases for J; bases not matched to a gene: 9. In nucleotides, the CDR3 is TGTGCCAGTAGTTCCCCAGGGGGACTAGCGGGGGGAAGCACAGATACGCAGTATTTT. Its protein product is CASSSPGGLAGGSTDTQYF.